Shown below are 5 T cell receptor beta chains from a single sample sequenced in a study of blood T cell repertoires in COVID-19. Using immunoSEQ multiplex PCR, the repertoire was profiled, and TCRdb retains in-frame clones only, with some absent. The sample lists fewer than 350,000 clones, approximately 90% occurring once. Input material: PBMCs or T cells enriched from blood (not recorded which). The receptors were gathered from a woman aged 40 to 55 with acute COVID-19.

The chain carries TRBV7-2 and TRBJ2-7, with 8 bases fitting TRBD2. Trimming removed 5 bases from V and 4 bases from J; junction bases left unmatched: 10. Germline V CDR1 and CDR2: SGHTA, FQGNSA. The CDR3 consists of 15 residues. The CDR3 loop reads CASSPPRSGSYEQYF. CDR3 in DNA: TGTGCCAGCAGCCCCCCTCGGAGCGGGAGTTACGAGCAGTACTTC.

V usage is TRBV7-2 and J usage is TRBJ1-6; 10 bases fit TRBD1. The CDR3 has 16 amino acids. With 5 bases clipped from V and 10 bases from J, the junction kept 11 bases outside the gene matches. The germline gives CDR1 SGHTA, CDR2 FQGNSA. DNA of the CDR3: TGTGCCAGCAGCCTCTACCCGGGACAGGGGAGGTCACCCCTCCACTTT. This translates into CASSLYPGQGRSPLHF.

In its sample, this clone was seen once. V gene TRBV7-9 combines with J gene TRBJ1-1; D is unresolved. This CDR3 comprises 16 residues. Germline V lookup: CDR1 SEHNR, CDR2 FQNEAQ (reference sequence). V was trimmed by 5 bases and J by 1 base, leaving 17 bases between them. The CDR3 loop is CASSPRAIGGNTEAFF. In DNA form, the CDR3 reads TGTGCCAGCAGCCCCCGGGCTATAGGAGGGAACACTGAAGCTTTCTTT.

The chain links TRBV30 to TRBJ1-4, with a weak D call TRBD1 (5 bases). CDR1 and CDR2 (germline): GTSNPN, SVGIG (reference sequence). This CDR3 is 15 amino acids long. V shed 1 base and J shed 10 bases, with 19 bases lying between them. The CDR3 here is CAWSGGLGLEGKLFF. The CDR3 DNA reads TGTGCCTGGAGTGGGGGACTGGGCCTAGAAGGAAAACTGTTTTTT.

The chain recombines TRBV11-2 with TRBJ2-5; TRBD1 aligns across 8 bases. With 5 bases clipped from V and 5 bases from J, the junction kept 13 bases outside the gene matches. Germline values: CDR1 SGHAT, CDR2 FQNNGV. The CDR3 sequence is 16 residues long. CDR3: CASSRGQGIGQETQYF. CDR3 nucleotides: TGTGCCAGCAGCCGTGGACAGGGCATAGGGCAGGAGACCCAGTACTTC.